This T cell receptor beta chain comes out of a study of T cells in Graves' hyperthyroidism and ophthalmopathy. The study, taken as a whole, reports: Ophthalmopathy, which appeared later, was predicted by the model a median around 6 months before onset.

Patients aged 18 to 65 had newly diagnosed hyperthyroidism of under 2 months' duration. It was uncontrolled infection, other autoimmune disease, pregnancy or lactation that excluded patients. In making diagnoses, clinical symptoms, serum thyroxine and TRAb, thyroid ultrasound and orbital computed tomography were all used. The TCR beta CDR3 regions underwent amplification using RNA transcripts as the source. Initially, a first-round RT-PCR of the TCR CDR3 employed the HTBI primer set. TCRdb re-analysed the multiplex PCR reads in MiXCR, keeping a single row per CDR3 protein. The data hold a few hundred thousand distinct CDR3 sequences, with roughly 50% observed a single time. The V gene's germline CDR1 is KGHDR and CDR2 SFDVKD. This CDR3 has 16 amino acids. The J segment lost 7 bases and the V segment lost 1 base, leaving 3 bases of the junction unmatched. This clonotype has a count of ten or more. The antigen is unknown.

V gene TRBV24-1 combines with J gene TRBJ2-2, with 12 bases that match TRBD1. The source is a woman under 30 with Graves' hyperthyroidism. The specimen sequenced was peripheral blood or thyroid tissue (not recorded which). CDR3: CATSDFGTGGIGELFF. For the CDR3, the DNA is TGTGCCACCAGTGATTTTGGGACAGGGGGCATCGGGGAGCTGTTTTTT.